This TCR beta chain was observed in a study of vaccination effects on CD4 cells after COVID-19. For the study at large: Post-vaccine sampling occurred a median 72 days after the second dose.

Some clones are missing from TCRdb's copy, which holds only in-frame ones; the method was immunoSEQ multiplex PCR. The profile shows 20,000 to 30,000 clones, roughly two thirds of them singletons. After expansion with viral peptide pools in the ViraFEST assay, antigen-specific CD4+ T cells were sequenced. Cultured cells yielded isolated CD4+ T cells after less than 11 days. Each person got two doses of an mRNA SARS-CoV-2 vaccine, BNT162b2 or mRNA-1273. Nucleocapsid antibodies were negative in the vaccine recipients, who had never had SARS-CoV-2 infection. IL-2 medium supplanted half the medium on days 3 and 7. Comment on this clone: Its antigen remains unknown.

The sample here was CD4+ T cells from PBMCs cultured with SARS-CoV-2 spike peptides, taken after COVID-19 vaccination. This clonotype was sampled from a human donor who received a COVID-19 vaccine.

CDR3 amino acids: CASSLGRSYNEQFF. DNA of the CDR3: TGTGCCAGCAGCTTAGGACGGTCCTACAATGAGCAGTTCTTC. The V gene is TRBV6-5, the J gene TRBJ2-1; unclear D gene. In germline, CDR1 is MNHEY, CDR2 SVGAGI. V shed 6 bases and J shed 1 base, with 10 bases lying between them. This CDR3 is built from 14 residues.